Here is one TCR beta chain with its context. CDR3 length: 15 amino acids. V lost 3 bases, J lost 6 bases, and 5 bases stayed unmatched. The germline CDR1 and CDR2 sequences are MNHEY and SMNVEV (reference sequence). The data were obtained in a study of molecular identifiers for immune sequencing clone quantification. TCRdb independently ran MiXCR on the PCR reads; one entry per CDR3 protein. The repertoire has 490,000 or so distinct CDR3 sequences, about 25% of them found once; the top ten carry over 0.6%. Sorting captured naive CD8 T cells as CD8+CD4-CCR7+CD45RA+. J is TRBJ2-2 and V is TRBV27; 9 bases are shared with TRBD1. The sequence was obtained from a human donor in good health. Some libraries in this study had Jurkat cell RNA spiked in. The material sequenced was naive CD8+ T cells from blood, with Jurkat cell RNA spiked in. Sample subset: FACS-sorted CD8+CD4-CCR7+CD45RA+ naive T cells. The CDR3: CASSLGTGSPGELFF. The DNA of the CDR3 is TGTGCCAGCAGTTTGGGGACAGGGTCCCCCGGGGAGCTGTTTTTT.